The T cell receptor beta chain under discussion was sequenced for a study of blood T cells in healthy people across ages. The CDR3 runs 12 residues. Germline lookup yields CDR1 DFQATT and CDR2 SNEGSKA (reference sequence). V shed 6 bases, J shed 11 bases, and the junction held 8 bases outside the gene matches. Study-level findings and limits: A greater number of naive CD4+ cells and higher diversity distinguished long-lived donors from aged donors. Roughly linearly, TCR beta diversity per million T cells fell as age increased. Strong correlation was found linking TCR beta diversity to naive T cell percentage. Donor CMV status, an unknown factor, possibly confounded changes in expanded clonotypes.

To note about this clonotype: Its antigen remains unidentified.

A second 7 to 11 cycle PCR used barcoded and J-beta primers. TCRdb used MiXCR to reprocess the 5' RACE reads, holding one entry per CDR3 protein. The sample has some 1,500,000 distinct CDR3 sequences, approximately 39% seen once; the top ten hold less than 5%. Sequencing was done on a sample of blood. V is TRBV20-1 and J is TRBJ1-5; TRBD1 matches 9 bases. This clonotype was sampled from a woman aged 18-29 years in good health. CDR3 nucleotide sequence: TGCAGTGCGACCCTGCGGGACAGGGCCCAGCATTTT. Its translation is CSATLRDRAQHF.